The entry that follows covers one T cell receptor beta chain sequence. Its target is unknown. These data are taken from a study of Tregs in tolerant kidney transplant recipients. Recipients received nonmyeloablative bone marrow transplants from related graft donors, with transient mixed chimerism. TCRdb's copy holds only in-frame clones and misses some; the assay was immunoSEQ multiplex PCR. The sample has tens of thousands of clones; around 87% are singletons. Overall study results and limits: Findings come from small patient numbers and require larger validation.

The CDR3 sequence is 17 residues long. V lost 6 bases to trimming and J lost 6 bases, with 24 bases between them. The input for sequencing was CD4+ T cells from blood (PBMCs), taken 6 months after the transplant. The clonotype was recovered from a human patient who received a combined kidney and bone marrow transplant. The graft donor may be the source of some T cells. J is TRBJ1-5 and V is TRBV23-1; a possible D gene is TRBD1 (5 bases). TRBV23-1 is marked as an open reading frame, function uncertain. CDR3 nucleotide sequence: TGCGCCAGCAGCCTCGGGTTATTGCGGCCCGGGGGTCAGCCCCAGCATTTT. Translation: CASSLGLLRPGGQPQHF.